The present T cell receptor (beta chain) was sequenced within a study of shared clonotypes between healthy human individuals. Findings and caveats of the study: Despite large depth, sorted-subset datasets appeared incompletely sequenced.

As regards this clone: Its target is unknown. The same CDR3 can be traced to other DNA sequences in this sample.

The CDR3 runs 15 residues. The germline V gene encodes CDR1 SGHTA and CDR2 FQGNSA. V was clipped by 5 bases and J by 1 base; unmatched bases: 4. Splitting of CD4+ cells produced CD45RA+ naive and CD45RA-negative memory subsets. Libraries were prepared by immunoSEQ multiplex PCR; TCRdb keeps only in-frame clonotypes and omits some of them. The sample includes just over 2,000,000 clones, roughly 96% seen only once; the top ten take 0.13%. The sample consisted of naive CD4+ T cells sorted from blood. Subset defined: CD45RA+ positively selected. This clonotype was obtained from a man between 18 and 35 years old in good health. The chain has TRBV7-2 and TRBJ2-2; 7 bases fit TRBD2. CDR3 DNA: TGTGCCAGCAGCCCTAGCGGAGGGAACACCGGGGAGCTGTTTTTT. Its protein product is CASSPSGGNTGELFF.